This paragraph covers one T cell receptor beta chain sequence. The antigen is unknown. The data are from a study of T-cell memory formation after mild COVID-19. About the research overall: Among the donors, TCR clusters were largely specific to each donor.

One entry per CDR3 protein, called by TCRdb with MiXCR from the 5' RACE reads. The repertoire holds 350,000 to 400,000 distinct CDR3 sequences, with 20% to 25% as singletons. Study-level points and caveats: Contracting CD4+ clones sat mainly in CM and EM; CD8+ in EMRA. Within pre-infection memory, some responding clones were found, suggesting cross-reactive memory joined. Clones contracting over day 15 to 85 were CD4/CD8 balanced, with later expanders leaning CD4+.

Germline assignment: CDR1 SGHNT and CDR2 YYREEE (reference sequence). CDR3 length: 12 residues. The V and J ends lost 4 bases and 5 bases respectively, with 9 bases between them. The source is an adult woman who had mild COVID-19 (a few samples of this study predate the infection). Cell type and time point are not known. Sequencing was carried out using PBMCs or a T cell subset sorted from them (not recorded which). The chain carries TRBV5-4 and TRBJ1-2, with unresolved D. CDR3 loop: CASSGPIYGYTF. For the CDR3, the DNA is TGTGCCAGCAGCGGGCCGATTTATGGCTACACCTTC.